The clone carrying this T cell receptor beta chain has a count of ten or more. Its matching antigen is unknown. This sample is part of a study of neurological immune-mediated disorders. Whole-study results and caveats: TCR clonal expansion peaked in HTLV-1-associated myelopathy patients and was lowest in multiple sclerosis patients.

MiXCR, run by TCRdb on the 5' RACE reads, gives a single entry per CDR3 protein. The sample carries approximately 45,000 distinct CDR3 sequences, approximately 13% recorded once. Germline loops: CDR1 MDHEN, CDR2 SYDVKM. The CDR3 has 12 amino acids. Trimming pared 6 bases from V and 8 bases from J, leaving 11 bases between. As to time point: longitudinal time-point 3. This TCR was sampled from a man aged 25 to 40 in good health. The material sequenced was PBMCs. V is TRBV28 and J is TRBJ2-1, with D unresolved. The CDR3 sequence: CASSLQMDEQFF. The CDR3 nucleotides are TGTGCCAGCAGCCTACAAATGGATGAGCAGTTCTTC.